This T cell receptor (beta chain) was profiled in a study of T-cell reconstitution after alpha-beta-depleted transplantation in children. The CDR3 is 18 amino acids. This clonotype was detected a few times. TCRbeta library construction was performed incorporating unique molecular identifiers. MiXCR, applied by TCRdb to the PCR reads, yields one record per CDR3 protein. The sample consists of just under 550,000 distinct CDR3 sequences, about 18% of them appearing once. The V and J genes are TRBV21-1 and TRBJ2-2; the table calls TRBD2, which could not be checked here. TRBV21-1 corresponds to a pseudogene. The source is a human donor who donated a stem cell graft to a child with acute lymphoblastic leukemia. Sequences were derived from PBMCs from the stem cell graft donor, sampled from the stem cell graft. DNA for the CDR3: TGTGCCAGCAGCAAAGGGGAGGGACTTAGGCAGAACACCGGGGAGCTGTTTTTT. This codes for CASSKGEGLRQNTGELFF.